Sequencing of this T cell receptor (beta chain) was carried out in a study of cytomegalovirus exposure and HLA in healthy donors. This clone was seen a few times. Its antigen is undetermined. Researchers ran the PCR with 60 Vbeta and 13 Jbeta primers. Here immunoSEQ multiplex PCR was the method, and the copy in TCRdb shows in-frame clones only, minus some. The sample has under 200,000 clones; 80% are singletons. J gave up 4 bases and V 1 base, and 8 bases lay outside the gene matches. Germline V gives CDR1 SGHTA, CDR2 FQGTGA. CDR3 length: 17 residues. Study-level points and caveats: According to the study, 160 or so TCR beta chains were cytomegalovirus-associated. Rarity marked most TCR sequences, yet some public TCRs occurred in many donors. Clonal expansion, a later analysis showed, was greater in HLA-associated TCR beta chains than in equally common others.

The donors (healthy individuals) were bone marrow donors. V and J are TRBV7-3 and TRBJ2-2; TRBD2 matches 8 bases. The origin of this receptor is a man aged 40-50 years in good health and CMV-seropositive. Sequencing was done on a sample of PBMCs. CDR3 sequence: CASSLNPGGLVTGELFF. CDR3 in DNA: TGTGCCAGCAGCTTAAATCCGGGGGGGTTAGTCACCGGGGAGCTGTTTTTT.